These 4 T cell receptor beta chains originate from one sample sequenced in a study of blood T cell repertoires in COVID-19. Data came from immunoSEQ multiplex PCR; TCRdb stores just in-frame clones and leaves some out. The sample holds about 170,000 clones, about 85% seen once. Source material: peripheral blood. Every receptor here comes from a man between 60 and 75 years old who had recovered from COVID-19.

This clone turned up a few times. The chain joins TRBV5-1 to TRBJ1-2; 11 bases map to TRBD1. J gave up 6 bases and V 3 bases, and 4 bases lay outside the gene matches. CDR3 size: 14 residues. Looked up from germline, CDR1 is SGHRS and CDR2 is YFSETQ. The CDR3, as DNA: TGCGCCAGCAGCTCCGGACAGGGGGCGGATGGCTACACCTTC. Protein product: CASSSGQGADGYTF.

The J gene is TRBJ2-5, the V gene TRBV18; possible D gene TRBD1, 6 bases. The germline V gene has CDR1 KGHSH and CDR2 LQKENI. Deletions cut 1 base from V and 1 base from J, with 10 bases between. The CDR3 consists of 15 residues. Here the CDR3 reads CASSPRSGAQETQYF. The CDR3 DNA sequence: TGTGCCAGCTCACCACGGTCAGGGGCCCAAGAGACCCAGTACTTC.

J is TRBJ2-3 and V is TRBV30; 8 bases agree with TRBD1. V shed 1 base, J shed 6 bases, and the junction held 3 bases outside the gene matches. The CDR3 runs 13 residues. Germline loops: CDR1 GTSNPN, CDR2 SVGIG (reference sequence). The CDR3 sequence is CAWSGTGIDTQYF. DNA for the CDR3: TGTGCCTGGAGTGGGACAGGGATCGATACGCAGTATTTT.

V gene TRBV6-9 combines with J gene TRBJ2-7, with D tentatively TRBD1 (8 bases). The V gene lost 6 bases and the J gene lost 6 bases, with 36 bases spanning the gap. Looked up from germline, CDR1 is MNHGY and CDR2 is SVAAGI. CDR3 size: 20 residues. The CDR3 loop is CASSSDRGGFRDYHSSEQYF. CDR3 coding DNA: TGTGCCAGCAGCTCTGACAGGGGCGGGTTCCGGGACTACCATTCTTCCGAGCAGTACTTC.